Below, one TCR beta chain is given with its context. This sample was included in a study of blood T cell repertoires in COVID-19. Study overall: The origin of the acute and convalescent COVID-19 samples was the United States, Italy and Spain.

Repertoires were generated with immunoSEQ multiplex PCR, while TCRdb's copy carries only in-frame clones and drops some. The table includes nearly 350,000 clones, 65% to 85% detected once. Germline V gene data show CDR1 as GTSNPN and CDR2 as SVGIG (reference sequence). V lost 1 base to trimming and J lost 0 bases; unmatched junction nucleotides: 4. The CDR3 loop spans 16 amino acids. The sequence derives from a man aged 25-45 years with active or convalescent COVID-19. The chain links TRBV30 to TRBJ1-3; 9 bases align to TRBD1. Material for sequencing was peripheral blood. The DNA of the CDR3 is TGTGCCTGGAGTGGCCCGACAGGGGGCTCTGGAAACACCATATATTTT. This encodes CAWSGPTGGSGNTIYF.